Listed below are T cell receptor beta chains from one sample, sequenced in a study of blood T cells in healthy people across ages. TCRdb ran MiXCR on the 5' RACE reads and lists one entry per CDR3 protein. The sample lists about 680,000 distinct CDR3 sequences; around 49% were seen once. Sequenced sample: blood. All receptors come from a woman aged 60 to 75 in good health. Both conserved end residues are part of each CDR3. The D gene is left open where the match is weak. Rows may omit the clone size; those that give it use once, few, many or a size class.

V: TRBV29-1
D: NA
size: NA
J: TRBJ2-1
CDR3: CSGQPTGSDNEQFF
DNA: TGCAGCGGCCAACCGACAGGTTCCGACAATGAGCAGTTCTTC

V: TRBV20-1
D: TRBD2
size: few
J: TRBJ2-7
CDR3: CSARISLAGFLSYEQYF
DNA: TGCAGTGCTAGAATAAGCCTAGCGGGCTTCCTCTCCTACGAGCAGTACTTC

V: TRBV12-3/TRBV12-4
D: NA
size: NA
J: TRBJ1-2
CDR3: CASSPQELYGYTF
DNA: TGTGCCAGCAGTCCCCAGGAGCTTTATGGCTACACCTTC

V: TRBV7-2
D: TRBD2
size: NA
J: TRBJ2-5
CDR3: CASSLVGTSAETQYF
DNA: TGTGCCAGCAGCTTAGTGGGGACTAGCGCGGAGACCCAGTACTTC

V: TRBV2
D: NA
size: few
J: TRBJ2-7
CDR3: CASSGDIPYEQYF
DNA: TGTGCCAGCAGTGGGGACATCCCCTACGAGCAGTACTTC

V: TRBV5-1
D: TRBD2
size: few
J: TRBJ2-7
CDR3: CASSQTPGLGYEQYF
DNA: TGCGCCAGCAGCCAAACTCCGGGACTAGGTTACGAGCAGTACTTC

V: TRBV29-1
D: NA
size: few
J: TRBJ1-4
CDR3: CSVASDPNEKLFF
DNA: TGCAGCGTTGCGTCGGATCCTAATGAAAAACTGTTTTTT

V: TRBV6-2/TRBV6-3
D: NA
size: NA
J: TRBJ2-4
CDR3: CASRRDTSWGIQYF
DNA: TGTGCCAGCAGGAGGGACACCTCATGGGGCATTCAGTACTTC

V: TRBV4-1
D: TRBD2
size: NA
J: TRBJ2-1
CDR3: CASSQIAGNNEQFF
DNA: TGCGCCAGCAGCCAAATAGCGGGAAACAATGAGCAGTTCTTC

V: TRBV4-3
D: NA
size: NA
J: TRBJ1-4
CDR3: CASSQISGLNGKLFF
DNA: TGCGCCAGCAGCCAGATAAGCGGCCTTAATGGAAAACTGTTTTTT

V: TRBV11-3
D: NA
size: NA
J: TRBJ2-3
CDR3: CASSLEGLEGDTQYF
DNA: TGTGCCAGCAGCTTAGAGGGGTTGGAAGGAGATACGCAGTATTTT

V: TRBV29-1
D: TRBD2
size: NA
J: TRBJ2-1
CDR3: CSVEDPRTSGRVGEQFF
DNA: TGCAGCGTTGAAGATCCCCGGACTAGCGGGAGAGTTGGTGAGCAGTTCTTC

V: TRBV7-2
D: NA
size: few
J: TRBJ1-1
CDR3: CASTIQEKNTEAFF
DNA: TGTGCCAGCACTATCCAGGAAAAGAACACTGAAGCTTTCTTT

V: TRBV20-1
D: TRBD1
size: NA
J: TRBJ2-7
CDR3: CSAIVRTGTNEQYF
DNA: TGCAGTGCCATTGTCCGGACAGGGACGAATGAGCAGTACTTC

V: TRBV6-5
D: NA
size: few
J: TRBJ2-5
CDR3: CASSYSGARETQYF
DNA: TGTGCCAGCAGTTACTCTGGAGCACGGGAGACCCAGTACTTC

V: TRBV18
D: NA
size: once
J: TRBJ1-4
CDR3: CASSPFGPPNEKLFF
DNA: TGTGCCAGCTCACCATTTGGGCCGCCTAATGAAAAACTGTTTTTT

V: TRBV4-2
D: TRBD1
size: few
J: TRBJ1-2
CDR3: CASSRSGGQDYGYTF
DNA: TGTGCCAGCAGCCGCTCCGGAGGACAGGACTATGGCTACACCTTC

V: TRBV6-2/TRBV6-3
D: NA
size: NA
J: TRBJ1-1
CDR3: CATSMNTEAFF
DNA: TGTGCCACCTCTATGAACACTGAAGCTTTCTTT

V: TRBV2
D: NA
size: NA
J: TRBJ1-6
CDR3: CASNDRNNSPLHF
DNA: TGTGCCAGCAACGACAGGAATAATTCACCCCTCCACTTT

V: TRBV24-1
D: NA
size: few
J: TRBJ2-4
CDR3: CATSDSGVAKNIQYF
DNA: TGTGCCACCAGTGATTCAGGAGTAGCCAAAAACATTCAGTACTTC

V: TRBV7-2
D: NA
size: NA
J: TRBJ2-5
CDR3: CASSLAGGILSSSGEQYF
DNA: TGTGCCAGCAGCTTAGCTGGCGGGATACTTAGTTCGTCGGGGGAGCAGTACTTC

V: TRBV29-1
D: TRBD1
size: few
J: TRBJ2-7
CDR3: CSASTGGPAEQYF
DNA: TGCAGCGCATCGACAGGGGGTCCGGCGGAGCAGTACTTC

V: TRBV6-1
D: NA
size: few
J: TRBJ1-2
CDR3: CASSPATGSYGYTF
DNA: TGTGCCAGCAGTCCAGCGACGGGATCTTATGGCTACACCTTC

V: TRBV2
D: TRBD2
size: NA
J: TRBJ2-1
CDR3: CASSELREAKQFF
DNA: TGTGCCAGCAGTGAATTGCGGGAGGCTAAGCAGTTCTTC

V: TRBV29-1
D: NA
size: NA
J: TRBJ1-5
CDR3: CSVGAGSSGNQPQHF
DNA: TGCAGCGTTGGGGCTGGTTCATCTGGCAATCAGCCCCAGCATTTT

V: TRBV5-1
D: TRBD1
size: few
J: TRBJ1-1
CDR3: CASSASGTGKVEAFF
DNA: TGCGCCAGCAGCGCTTCCGGGACAGGGAAGGTTGAAGCTTTCTTT

V: TRBV7-2
D: NA
size: many
J: TRBJ2-7
CDR3: CASSYSSGTYNEQYF
DNA: TGTGCCAGCAGCTATTCCTCGGGGACCTACAATGAGCAGTACTTC

V: TRBV30
D: TRBD2
size: once
J: TRBJ2-1
CDR3: CAWSPGLGSEQFF
DNA: TGTGCCTGGAGTCCGGGACTAGGAAGTGAGCAGTTCTTC

V: TRBV7-9
D: NA
size: NA
J: TRBJ2-1
CDR3: CASSSKGVRHNEQFF
DNA: TGTGCCAGCAGCTCCAAGGGGGTAAGGCACAATGAGCAGTTCTTC

V: TRBV20-1
D: NA
size: NA
J: TRBJ2-3
CDR3: CSVVSHSDTQYF
DNA: TGCAGTGTGGTGTCACACTCAGATACGCAGTATTTT

V: TRBV12-3/TRBV12-4
D: NA
size: NA
J: TRBJ2-7
CDR3: CASSGTSLQYF
DNA: TGTGCCAGCAGTGGGACGAGTCTGCAGTACTTC

V: TRBV18
D: TRBD1
size: NA
J: TRBJ2-1
CDR3: CASSLNRQGKTYNEQFF
DNA: TGTGCCAGCTCACTAAATCGACAGGGGAAAACCTACAATGAGCAGTTCTTC